This T cell receptor (beta chain) appears in the sequencing data of a study of response to subunit inactivated influenza vaccine (dated by TCRdb to the late 2010s). Background on the whole study: To follow how T cells responded to a trivalent subunit inactivated influenza vaccine, the researchers relied on deep quantitative profiling of the T cell receptor repertoire.

On the study overall, not on this receptor specifically: The authors proposed that each seasonal influenza vaccination may bring in only a limited number of new T cells.

Points on this clonotype: No antigen is known for it. No per-base quality is available; no much larger clone lies one base away.

Library construction relied on RT-PCR. Sequencer: Illumina HiSeq 2500. TCRdb reworked the public reads: Q25 trimming with fastp, MiXCR clone assembly, productive beta chains retained. Every CDR3 protein is listed once, alongside the most common genes and DNA of its rows. The sample table holds 500,000 to 550,000 distinct CDR3 sequences, of which 20% to 25% were seen once. Of the sample, under 3.5% falls within the top ten clones. Its CDR3 holds 14 amino acids, cysteine through phenylalanine. Of all the DNA, just the CDR3 is kept, 42 bases in frame from base 1. Trimming at the junction amounts to 6 bases on V and 1 base on J, and the germline ends lie 11 bases apart. The germline V gene encodes CDR1 LGHDT and CDR2 YNNKEL (reference sequence). The sample also formed part of further work on T cells expressing NK-cell markers. Reported in the second study: 5'RACE template switching, by which a universal primer site and unique molecular identifiers were added, was used to make TCR beta cDNA libraries. Three sorted T-cell subsets (CD3+CD56+NKG2C+, CD3+CD56+NKG2C- and CD3+CD56-NKG2C+) from roughly eight donors had their TCR beta-chain repertoires profiled. Among the eight sequenced donors, seven were HCMV-seropositive and one was HCMV-seronegative. In several experiments an anti-gammadeltaTCR antibody was added to restrict sorting to alphabetaTCR-expressing T cells. In about six donors, the dominant CD3+CD56+NKG2C+ clonotypes were found to rank among the top 10 CD8+ clonotypes and to make up roughly 1.0-7.5% of CD8+ T cells. Those dominant clonotypes were again the most abundant among CD3+CD56-NKG2C+ cells in four donors, at roughly 25-60.1%. It remained unclear whether the expanded NKG2C-expressing T cell clones were specific for HCMV antigens. The eight sequenced donors were randomly selected healthy volunteers, three men and five women. HCMV serostatus was determined by detecting HCMV-specific IgG in serum with a commercial ELISA kit. Ficoll density gradient centrifugation was used to isolate peripheral blood mononuclear cells from blood. CD4+ and CD8+ T cells were isolated from PBMC by magnetic immunoseparation with Miltenyi isolation kits. cDNA synthesis was primed from the TCR beta constant segment, followed by two successive PCR amplification steps. Sequencing of the libraries produced 2 x 150 bp reads on Illumina HiSeq 2000/2500, MiSeq or NextSeq. Reads were demultiplexed and grouped by UMI with MIGEC, and clonotypes were assembled and quantified with MiTCR. To exclude erroneous sequences, only TCR cDNA sequences supported by at least two reads were retained. The tcR package was used for downstream repertoire analysis, and clonotypes were matched across fractions by CDR3 nucleotide sequence plus V segment. VDJmatch was used to annotate antigen specificity against VDJdb, with one amino acid substitution in CDR3 permitted.

The receptor was derived from a man aged 45-65 years who received an inactivated influenza vaccine. Donor details come from another sample of the same person, matched by shared clones. Source: CD4+ T cells sorted from PBMCs, taken about 13 days after vaccination. In this chain, TRBV3-1 is recombined with TRBJ2-3; 5 matching bases give a weak D call of TRBD2. CDR3 sequence: CASRARGGTDTQYF. The DNA reads as follows: TGTGCCAGCAGGGCACGGGGTGGCACAGATACGCAGTATTTT.